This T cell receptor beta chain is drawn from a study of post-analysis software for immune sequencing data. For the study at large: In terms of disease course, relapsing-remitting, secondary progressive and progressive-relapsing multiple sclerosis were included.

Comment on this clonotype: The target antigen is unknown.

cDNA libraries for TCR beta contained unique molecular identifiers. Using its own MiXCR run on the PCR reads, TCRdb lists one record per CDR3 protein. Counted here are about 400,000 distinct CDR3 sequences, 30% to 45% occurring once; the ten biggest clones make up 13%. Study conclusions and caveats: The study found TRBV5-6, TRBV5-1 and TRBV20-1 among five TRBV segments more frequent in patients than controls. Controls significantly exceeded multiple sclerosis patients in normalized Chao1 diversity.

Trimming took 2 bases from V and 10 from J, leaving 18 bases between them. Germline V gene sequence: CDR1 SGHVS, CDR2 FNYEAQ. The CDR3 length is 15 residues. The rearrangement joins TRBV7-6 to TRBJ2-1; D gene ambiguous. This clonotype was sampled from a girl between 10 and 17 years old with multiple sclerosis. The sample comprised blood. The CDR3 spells CASSLSQAGYYEQFF. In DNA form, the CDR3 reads TGTGCCAGCAGCTTAAGTCAGGCAGGCTACTACGAGCAGTTCTTC. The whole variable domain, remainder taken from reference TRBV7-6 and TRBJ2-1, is GAGVSQSPRYKVTKRGQDVALRCDPISGHVSLYWYRQALGQGPEFLTYFNYEAQQDKSGLPNDRFSAERPEGSISTLTIQRTEQRDSAMYRCASSLSQAGYYEQFFGPGTRLTVL.